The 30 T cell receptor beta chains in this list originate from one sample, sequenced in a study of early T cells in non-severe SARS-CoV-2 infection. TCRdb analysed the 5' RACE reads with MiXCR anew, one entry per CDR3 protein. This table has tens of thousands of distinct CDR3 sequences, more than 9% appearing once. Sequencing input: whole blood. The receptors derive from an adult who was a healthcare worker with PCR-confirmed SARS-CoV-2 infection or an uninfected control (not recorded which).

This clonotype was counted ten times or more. The CDR3 DNA reads as TGTGCCAGCAGTTACGGGGGAGGACAGCCCCAGCATTTT. Translating it yields CASSYGGGQPQHF. This chain joins TRBV6-5 and TRBJ1-5; tentatively, D is TRBD1 (5 bases). Germline assignment: CDR1 MNHEY and CDR2 SVGAGI. V lost 2 bases to trimming and J lost 7 bases, with 9 bases between them. The CDR3 runs to 13 residues.

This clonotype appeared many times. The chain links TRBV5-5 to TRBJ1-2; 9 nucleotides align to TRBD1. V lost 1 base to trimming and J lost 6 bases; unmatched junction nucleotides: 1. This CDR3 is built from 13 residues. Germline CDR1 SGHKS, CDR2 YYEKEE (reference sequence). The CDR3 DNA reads TGTGCCAGCAGCTTGACAGGGGGCGATGGCTACACCTTC. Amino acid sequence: CASSLTGGDGYTF.

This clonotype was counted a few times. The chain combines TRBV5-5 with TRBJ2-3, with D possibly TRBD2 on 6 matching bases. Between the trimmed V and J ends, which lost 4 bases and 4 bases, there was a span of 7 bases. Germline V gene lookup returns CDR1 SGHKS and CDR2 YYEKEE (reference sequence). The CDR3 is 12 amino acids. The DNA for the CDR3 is TGTGCCAGCAGCCCGGGGGCAGATACGCAGTATTTT. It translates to CASSPGADTQYF.

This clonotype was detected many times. The DNA of the CDR3 is TGTGCCAGCAGCTTAGATCGGGGAGGGGAGCAGTACTTC. This codes for CASSLDRGGEQYF. The J gene is TRBJ2-7, the V gene TRBV11-2; 7 nucleotides align to TRBD2. The CDR3 loop spans 13 amino acids. Losses at the gene ends were 0 bases for V and 7 bases for J; bases not matched to a gene: 3. Per germline, CDR1 SGHAT and CDR2 FQNNGV.

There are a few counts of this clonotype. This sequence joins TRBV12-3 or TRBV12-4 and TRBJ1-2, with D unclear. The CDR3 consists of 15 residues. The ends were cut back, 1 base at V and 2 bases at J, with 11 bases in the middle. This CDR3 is CASSLGSEPNYGYTF. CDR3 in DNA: TGTGCCAGCAGTTTAGGGTCGGAGCCAAACTATGGCTACACCTTC.

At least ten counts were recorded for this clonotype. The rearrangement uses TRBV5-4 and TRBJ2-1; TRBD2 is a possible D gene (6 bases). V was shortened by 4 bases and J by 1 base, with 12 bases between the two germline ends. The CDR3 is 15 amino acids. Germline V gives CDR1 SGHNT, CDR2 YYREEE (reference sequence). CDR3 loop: CASSTTSSSYNEQFF. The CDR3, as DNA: TGTGCCAGCAGCACGACTAGTTCGTCCTACAATGAGCAGTTCTTC. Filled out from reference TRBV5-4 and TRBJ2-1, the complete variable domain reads ETGVTQSPTHLIKTRGQQVTLRCSSQSGHNTVSWYQQALGQGPQFIFQYYREEENGRGNFPPRFSGLQFPNYSSELNVNALELDDSALYLCASSTTSSSYNEQFFGPGTRLTVL.

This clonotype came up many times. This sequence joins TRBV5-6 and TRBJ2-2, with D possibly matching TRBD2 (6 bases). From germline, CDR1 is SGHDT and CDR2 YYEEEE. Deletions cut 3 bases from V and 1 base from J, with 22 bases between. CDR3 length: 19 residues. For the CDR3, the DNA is TGTGCCAGCAGCTACCCTTGGAGTCGGCTAGCGTGGAACACCGGGGAGCTGTTTTTT. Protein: CASSYPWSRLAWNTGELFF.

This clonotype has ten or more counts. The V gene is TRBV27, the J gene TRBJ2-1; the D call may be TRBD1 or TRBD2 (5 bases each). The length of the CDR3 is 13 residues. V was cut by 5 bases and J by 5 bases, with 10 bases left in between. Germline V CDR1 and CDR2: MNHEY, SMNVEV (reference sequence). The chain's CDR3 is CASSRDGNNEQFF. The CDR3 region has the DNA TGTGCCAGCAGTCGGGACGGCAACAATGAGCAGTTCTTC.

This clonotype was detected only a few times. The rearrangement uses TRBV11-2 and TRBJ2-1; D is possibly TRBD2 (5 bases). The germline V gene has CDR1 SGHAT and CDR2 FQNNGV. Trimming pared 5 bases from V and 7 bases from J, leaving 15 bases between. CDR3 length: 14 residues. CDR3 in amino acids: CASSGSGPLNEQFF. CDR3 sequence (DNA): TGTGCCAGCAGCGGAAGCGGACCGCTGAATGAGCAGTTCTTC.

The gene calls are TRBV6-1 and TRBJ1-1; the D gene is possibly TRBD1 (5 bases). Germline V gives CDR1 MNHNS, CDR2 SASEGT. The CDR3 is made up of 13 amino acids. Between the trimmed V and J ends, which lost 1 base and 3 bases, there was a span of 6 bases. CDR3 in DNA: TGTGCCAGCAGTGAAGTCAGGGACACTGAAGCTTTCTTT. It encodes CASSEVRDTEAFF.

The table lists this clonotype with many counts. The CDR3 region has the DNA TGTGCCAGCTCACCGCGGGTCAGCGGGGCCGGCGATGAGCAGTTCTTC. It encodes CASSPRVSGAGDEQFF. The chain uses TRBV18 and TRBJ2-1, with TRBD2 matching 7 bases. Trimming cost V 3 bases and J 8 bases; bases outside gene matches: 13. The CDR3 totals 16 residues. Germline CDR1 reads KGHSH; CDR2 reads LQKENI.

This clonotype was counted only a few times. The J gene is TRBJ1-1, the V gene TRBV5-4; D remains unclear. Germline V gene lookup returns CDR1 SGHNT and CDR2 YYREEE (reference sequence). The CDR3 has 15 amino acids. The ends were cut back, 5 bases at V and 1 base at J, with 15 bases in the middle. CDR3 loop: CASSSSGVGNTEAFF. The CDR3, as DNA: TGTGCCAGCAGTTCCTCAGGCGTGGGGAACACTGAAGCTTTCTTT.

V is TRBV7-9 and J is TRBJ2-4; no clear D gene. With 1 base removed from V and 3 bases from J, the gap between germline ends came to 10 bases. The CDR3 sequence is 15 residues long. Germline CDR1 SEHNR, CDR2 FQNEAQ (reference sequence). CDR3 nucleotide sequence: TGTGCCAGCAGCTTAGTGCAGGTTGGCAAAAACATTCAGTACTTC. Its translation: CASSLVQVGKNIQYF. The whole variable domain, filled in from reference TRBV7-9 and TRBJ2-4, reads DTGVSQNPRHKITKRGQNVTFRCDPISEHNRLYWYRQTLGQGPEFLTYFQNEAQLEKSRLLSDRFSAERPKGSFSTLEIQRTEQGDSAMYLCASSLVQVGKNIQYFGAGTRLSVL.

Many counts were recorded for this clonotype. In DNA, the CDR3 is TGCGCCAGCAGCTTGACGGGGGCCTACAATGAGCAGTTCTTC. Encoded protein: CASSLTGAYNEQFF. The chain combines TRBV5-1 with TRBJ2-1, with D possibly TRBD2 on 6 matching bases. The CDR3 runs 14 residues. Looked up from germline, CDR1 is SGHRS and CDR2 is YFSETQ. V was shortened by 1 base and J by 2 bases, with 7 bases between the two germline ends.

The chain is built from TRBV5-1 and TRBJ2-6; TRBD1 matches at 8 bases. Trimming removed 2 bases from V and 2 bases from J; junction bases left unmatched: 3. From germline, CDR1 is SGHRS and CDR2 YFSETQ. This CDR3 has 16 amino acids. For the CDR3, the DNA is TGCGCCAGCAGCTTACAGGGGGTGGCTGGGGCCAACGTCCTGACTTTC. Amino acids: CASSLQGVAGANVLTF. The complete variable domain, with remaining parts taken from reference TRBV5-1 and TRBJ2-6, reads KAGVTQTPRYLIKTRGQQVTLSCSPISGHRSVSWYQQTPGQGLQFLFEYFSETQRNKGNFPGRFSGRQFSNSRSEMNVSTLELGDSALYLCASSLQGVAGANVLTFGAGSRLTVL.

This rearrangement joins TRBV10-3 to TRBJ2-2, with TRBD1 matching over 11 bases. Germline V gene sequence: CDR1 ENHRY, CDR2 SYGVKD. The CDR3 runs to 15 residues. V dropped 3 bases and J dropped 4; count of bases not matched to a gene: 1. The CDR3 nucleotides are TGTGCCATCAGTGACGGGACAGGGGGCACCGGGGAGCTGTTTTTT. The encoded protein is CAISDGTGGTGELFF.

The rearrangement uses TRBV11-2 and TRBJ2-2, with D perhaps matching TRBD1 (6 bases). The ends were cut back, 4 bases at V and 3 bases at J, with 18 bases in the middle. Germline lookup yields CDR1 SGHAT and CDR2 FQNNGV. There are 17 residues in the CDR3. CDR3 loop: CASSSEVGGADTGELFF. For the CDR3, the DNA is TGTGCCAGCAGCTCAGAAGTTGGGGGCGCGGACACCGGGGAGCTGTTTTTT.

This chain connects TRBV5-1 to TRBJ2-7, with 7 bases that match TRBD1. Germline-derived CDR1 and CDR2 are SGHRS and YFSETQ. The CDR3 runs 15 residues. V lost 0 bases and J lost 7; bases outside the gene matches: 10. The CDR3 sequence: CASSLEPTGAIEQYF. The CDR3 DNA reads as TGCGCCAGCAGCTTGGAACCCACAGGGGCAATAGAGCAGTACTTC.

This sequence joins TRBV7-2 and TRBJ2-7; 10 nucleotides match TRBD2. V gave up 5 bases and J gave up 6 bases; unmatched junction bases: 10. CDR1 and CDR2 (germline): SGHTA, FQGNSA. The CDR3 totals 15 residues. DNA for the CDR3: TGTGCCAGCAGCCCTAGCGGGAGACCCCCCGGCGAGCAGTACTTC. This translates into CASSPSGRPPGEQYF.

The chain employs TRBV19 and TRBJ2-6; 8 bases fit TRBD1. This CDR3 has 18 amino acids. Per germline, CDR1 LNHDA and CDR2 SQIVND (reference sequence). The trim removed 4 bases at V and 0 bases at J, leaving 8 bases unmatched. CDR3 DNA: TGTGCCAGTAGTAAAATCAGGGGGCAGAGCTCTGGGGCCAACGTCCTGACTTTC. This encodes CASSKIRGQSSGANVLTF.

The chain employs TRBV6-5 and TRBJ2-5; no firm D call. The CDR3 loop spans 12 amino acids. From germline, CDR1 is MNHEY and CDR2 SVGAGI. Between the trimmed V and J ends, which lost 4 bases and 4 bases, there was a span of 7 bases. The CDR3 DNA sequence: TGTGCCAGCAGTTCCCTAGGAGAGACCCAGTACTTC. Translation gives CASSSLGETQYF.

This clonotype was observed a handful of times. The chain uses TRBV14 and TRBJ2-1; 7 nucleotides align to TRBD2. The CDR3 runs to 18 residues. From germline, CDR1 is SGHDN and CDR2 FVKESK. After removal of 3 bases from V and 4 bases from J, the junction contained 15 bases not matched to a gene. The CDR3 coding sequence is TGTGCCAGCAGCCAGAAAGTGGGGGGGTCGTCCCTTTACAATGAGCAGTTCTTC. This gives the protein CASSQKVGGSSLYNEQFF.

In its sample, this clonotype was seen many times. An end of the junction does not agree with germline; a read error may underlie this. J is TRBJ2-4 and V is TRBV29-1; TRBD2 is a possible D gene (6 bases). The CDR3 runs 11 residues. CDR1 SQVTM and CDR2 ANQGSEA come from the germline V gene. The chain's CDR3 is CSVEDSAGGDF. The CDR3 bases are TGCAGCGTTGAAGATTCGGCAGGCGGGGACTTC.

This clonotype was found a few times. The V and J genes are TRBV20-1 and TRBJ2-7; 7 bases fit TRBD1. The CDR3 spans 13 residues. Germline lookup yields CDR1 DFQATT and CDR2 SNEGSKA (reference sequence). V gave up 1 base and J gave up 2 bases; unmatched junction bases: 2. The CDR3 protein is CSARATGTYEQYF. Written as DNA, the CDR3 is TGCAGTGCTAGAGCGACAGGGACCTACGAGCAGTACTTC.

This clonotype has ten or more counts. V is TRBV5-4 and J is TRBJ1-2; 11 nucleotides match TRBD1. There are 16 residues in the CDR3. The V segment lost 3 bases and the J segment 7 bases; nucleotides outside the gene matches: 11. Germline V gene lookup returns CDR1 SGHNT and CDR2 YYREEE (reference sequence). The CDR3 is CASSSPGQGGGTGYTF. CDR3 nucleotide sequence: TGTGCCAGCAGCTCACCGGGACAGGGGGGTGGAACTGGCTACACCTTC.

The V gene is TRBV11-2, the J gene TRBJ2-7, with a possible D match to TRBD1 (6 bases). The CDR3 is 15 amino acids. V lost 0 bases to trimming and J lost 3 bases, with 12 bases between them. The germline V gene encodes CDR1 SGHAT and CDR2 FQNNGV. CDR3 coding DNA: TGTGCCAGCAGCTTAGATCAGGGCAGGGGCTACGAGCAGTACTTC. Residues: CASSLDQGRGYEQYF.

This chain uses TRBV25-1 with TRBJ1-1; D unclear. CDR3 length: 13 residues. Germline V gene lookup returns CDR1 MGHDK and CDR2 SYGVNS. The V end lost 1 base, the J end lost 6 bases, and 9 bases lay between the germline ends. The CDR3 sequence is CASSEWGGPEAFF. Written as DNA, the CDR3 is TGTGCCAGCAGTGAATGGGGAGGGCCTGAAGCTTTCTTT. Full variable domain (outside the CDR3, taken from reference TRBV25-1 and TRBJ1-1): EADIYQTPRYLVIGTGKKITLECSQTMGHDKMYWYQQDPGMELHLIHYSYGVNSTEKGDLSSESTVSRIRTEHFPLTLESARPSHTSQYLCASSEWGGPEAFFGQGTRLTVV.

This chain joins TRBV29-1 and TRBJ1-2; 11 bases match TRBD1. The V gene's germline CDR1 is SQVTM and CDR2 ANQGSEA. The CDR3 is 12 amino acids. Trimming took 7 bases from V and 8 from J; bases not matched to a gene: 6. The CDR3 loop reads CSGGQGAWGYTF. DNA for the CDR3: TGCAGCGGTGGACAGGGGGCATGGGGCTACACCTTC.

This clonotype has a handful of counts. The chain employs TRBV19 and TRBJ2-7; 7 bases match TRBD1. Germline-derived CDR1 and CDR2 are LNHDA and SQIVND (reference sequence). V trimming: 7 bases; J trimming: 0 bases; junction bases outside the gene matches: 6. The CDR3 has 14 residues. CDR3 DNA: TGTGCCAGTAAGGAAGGGACAGTCTCCTACGAGCAGTACTTC. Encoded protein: CASKEGTVSYEQYF.

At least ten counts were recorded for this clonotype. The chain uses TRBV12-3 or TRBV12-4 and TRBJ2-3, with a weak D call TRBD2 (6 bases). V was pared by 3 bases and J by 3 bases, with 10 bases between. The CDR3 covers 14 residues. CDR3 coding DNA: TGTGCCAGCAGTTTCTTGGGGAGGACAGATACGCAGTATTTT. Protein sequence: CASSFLGRTDTQYF.